This T cell receptor beta chain comes out of a study of shared clonotypes between healthy human individuals. Whole-study context: Each donor's CD4 naive and CD4 memory cells filled three plates apiece, CD8 naive two, and CD8 memory one.

Sequencing was at deep level. For every subset, genomic DNA was evenly distributed across several immunoSEQ plates. The data were produced by immunoSEQ multiplex PCR, yet TCRdb's version contains in-frame clones alone and is incomplete. The sample carries 2 million to 3 million clones, over 85% recorded once. CDR3 length equals 15 residues. V lost 0 bases and J lost 2, with 11 bases in between. Germline CDR1 and CDR2: SGDLS and YYNGEE. The donors, healthy adults who were HIV-negative, had experienced no recent acute infections or vaccinations. This receptor was identified in a man aged 18 to 35 in good health. Some clones in this sample may be carry-over from other donors' samples. The V call is TRBV9, the J call TRBJ2-5, with TRBD1 as a possible D gene (6 bases). Sequencing used naive CD4+ T cells from PBMCs. Subset given: CD45RA+ positively selected. The CDR3 bases are TGTGCCAGCAGCGTAGGGACGAGGGGGCAAGAGACCCAGTACTTC. Translated: CASSVGTRGQETQYF.